Below are 23 T cell receptor beta chains sequenced from a single sample in a study of spatial heterogeneity in lung cancer. TCRdb called the 5' RACE reads again in MiXCR, with one record for every CDR3 protein. In the table there are 25,000 to 35,000 distinct CDR3 sequences, less than 6.5% of which are singletons. Time point noted: blood at routine non-recurrence follow-up after resection. Sequencing used PBMCs, obtained at follow-up. These receptors all come from a female donor with early-stage non-small cell lung cancer.

In this sample, this clonotype turned up many times. The gene calls are TRBV5-4 and TRBJ1-2; 11 bases align to TRBD1. This CDR3 contains 14 residues. The junction had 7 bases not matched to a gene; V was cut back by 5 bases and J by 7 bases. CDR1 and CDR2 (germline): SGHNT, YYREEE (reference sequence). Here the CDR3 reads CASSSDRGLSGYTF. The CDR3 region has the DNA TGTGCCAGCAGTTCGGACAGGGGGCTTTCTGGCTACACCTTC.

In its sample, this clonotype was seen many times. CDR3 nucleotide sequence: TGTGCCAGCGGGACAGGGTACTACGAGCAGTACTTC. It encodes CASGTGYYEQYF. The chain uses TRBV2 and TRBJ2-7; 9 bases fit TRBD1. Losses at the gene ends were 8 bases for V and 3 bases for J; bases not matched to a gene: 2. The CDR3 spans 12 residues. The germline V gene has CDR1 SNHLY and CDR2 FYNNEI.

This clonotype was counted ten times or more. V gene TRBV20-1 combines with J gene TRBJ2-7; perhaps TRBD2 as D (5 bases). The length of the CDR3 is 12 residues. V dropped 6 bases and J dropped 10 bases, with 19 bases sitting between them. Germline CDR1 reads DFQATT; CDR2 reads SNEGSKA (reference sequence). This CDR3 reads CSASDPGRAQYF. CDR3 sequence (DNA): TGCAGTGCATCCGACCCTGGGCGGGCACAGTACTTC.

V usage is TRBV9 and J usage is TRBJ1-6; a possible D gene is TRBD1 (6 bases). Germline V gene sequence: CDR1 SGDLS, CDR2 YYNGEE. Trimming took off 4 bases at V and 6 bases at J, with 11 bases between the two ends. CDR3 length equals 14 residues. CDR3 coding DNA: TGTGCCAGCAGCTTCCGGGACACTAATTCACCCCTCCACTTT. Protein sequence: CASSFRDTNSPLHF.

This clonotype occurred many times. The V call is TRBV4-3, the J call TRBJ2-3; 9 positions agree with TRBD2. This CDR3 is 16 amino acids long. V gave up 0 bases and J gave up 6 bases; unmatched junction bases: 7. Germline V gives CDR1 LGHNA, CDR2 YSLEER. The CDR3 protein is CASSQDGRGGEDTQYF. The CDR3 coding sequence is TGCGCCAGCAGCCAAGATGGACGCGGGGGGGAGGATACGCAGTATTTT.

This clonotype was counted many times. The chain combines TRBV20-1 with TRBJ2-1; 12 bases match TRBD2. The germline CDR1 and CDR2 sequences are DFQATT and SNEGSKA (reference sequence). This CDR3 comprises 13 residues. The V gene end was trimmed by 6 bases and the J gene end by 9 bases; junction bases not matched to a gene: 6. Here the CDR3 reads CSATTSGSGEQFF. As DNA, the CDR3 is TGCAGTGCCACGACTAGCGGGAGTGGTGAGCAGTTCTTC.

This clonotype was counted ten times or more. The rearrangement uses TRBV24-1 and TRBJ1-2; possible D gene TRBD1, 5 bases. Deletions cut 4 bases from V and 8 bases from J, with 13 bases between. The CDR3 covers 13 residues. The germline gives CDR1 KGHDR, CDR2 SFDVKD. CDR3 protein: CATSDAGTRGYTF. The CDR3 DNA is TGTGCCACCAGTGACGCAGGGACGCGGGGCTACACCTTC.

This clonotype appeared many times. This rearrangement joins TRBV12-3 or TRBV12-4 to TRBJ2-1, with 9 bases that match TRBD1. This CDR3 comprises 15 residues. The junction had 8 bases not matched to a gene; V was cut back by 6 bases and J by 5 bases. CDR3 amino acids: CASSRSDRGDNEQFF. The CDR3 region has the DNA TGTGCCAGCAGCCGCTCGGACAGGGGAGACAATGAGCAGTTCTTC.

This clonotype has ten or more counts. The V call is TRBV15, the J call TRBJ1-6, with D hard to call. Germline V gene lookup returns CDR1 LNHNV and CDR2 YYDKDF (reference sequence). The CDR3 is made up of 14 amino acids. V gave up 5 bases and J gave up 9 bases, with 14 bases separating them. For the CDR3, the DNA is TGTGCCACCAGCCCCCGGCCCGGGAGTTCACCCCTCCACTTT. This translates into CATSPRPGSSPLHF. Full variable domain (remainder filled in from reference TRBV15 and TRBJ1-6): DAMVIQNPRYQVTQFGKPVTLSCSQTLNHNVMYWYQQKSSQAPKLLFHYYDKDFNNEADTPDNFQSRRPNTSFCFLDIRSPGLGDTAMYLCATSPRPGSSPLHFGNGTRLTVT.

This clonotype was picked up many times. The chain combines TRBV3-1 with TRBJ1-1; D is perhaps TRBD1 (5 bases). CDR1 is LGHDT, CDR2 YNNKEL, per germline (reference sequence). This CDR3 has 15 residues. Deletions cut 4 bases from V and 4 bases from J, with 16 bases between. DNA for the CDR3: TGTGCCAGCAGCCCGCATTCCCCAGGGCCCACTGAAGCTTTCTTT. Residues: CASSPHSPGPTEAFF.

In this sample, this clonotype turned up many times. The J gene is TRBJ2-1, the V gene TRBV2, with 7 bases fitting TRBD2. Germline lookup yields CDR1 SNHLY and CDR2 FYNNEI. Trimming removed 5 bases from V and 7 bases from J; junction bases left unmatched: 8. The CDR3 length is 14 residues. CDR3 protein: CASSFRGGSNEQFF. CDR3 bases: TGTGCCAGCAGTTTTAGGGGCGGGAGTAATGAGCAGTTCTTC.

In this sample, this clonotype turned up many times. The V call is TRBV27, the J call TRBJ2-2, with D tentatively TRBD2 (5 bases). CDR3 length equals 16 residues. The germline V gene encodes CDR1 MNHEY and CDR2 SMNVEV (reference sequence). Trimming cost V 5 bases and J 5 bases, with 18 bases left between them. CDR3 protein: CASSPKWRAVTGELFF. As DNA, the CDR3 is TGTGCCAGCAGTCCCAAGTGGCGGGCAGTAACCGGGGAGCTGTTTTTT.

This clonotype was recorded at least ten times. This rearrangement joins TRBV20-1 to TRBJ2-3, with TRBD2 matching 8 bases. CDR3 length equals 14 residues. Germline V CDR1 and CDR2: DFQATT, SNEGSKA (reference sequence). After removal of 5 bases from V and 1 base from J, the junction contained 5 bases not matched to a gene. Here the CDR3 DNA reads TGCAGTGCTTCCGGGAGGGCCGGCACAGATACGCAGTATTTT. Protein sequence: CSASGRAGTDTQYF.

This clonotype has ten or more counts. In DNA form, the CDR3 reads TGTGCCAGCAGCTTAGAAAAGGGACAGGGGGCCTACGAGCAGTACTTC. Translated, it gives CASSLEKGQGAYEQYF. J is TRBJ2-7 and V is TRBV11-1, with 11 bases aligning to TRBD1. V gave up 1 base and J gave up 2 bases; unmatched junction bases: 4. The germline V gene has CDR1 SGHAT and CDR2 FQDESV (reference sequence). This CDR3 is 16 amino acids long.

This clonotype is labeled as medium-sized. The chain recombines TRBV4-3 with TRBJ2-2; D is unresolved. V lost 0 bases to trimming and J lost 9 bases, with 2 bases between them. The CDR3 sequence is 11 residues long. Germline-derived CDR1 and CDR2 are LGHNA and YSLEER. CDR3 amino acids: CASSQDRELFF. CDR3 nucleotide sequence: TGCGCCAGCAGCCAAGATCGGGAGCTGTTTTTT.

In its sample, this clonotype was seen many times. The V gene is TRBV12-3 or TRBV12-4, the J gene TRBJ1-6; D unresolved. The CDR3 is 11 amino acids. The V end lost 7 bases, the J end lost 5 bases, and 3 bases lay between the germline ends. The CDR3 sequence is CASTHNSPLHF. The CDR3 coding sequence is TGTGCCAGCACCCATAATTCACCCCTCCACTTT.

This clonotype appeared many times. This sequence joins TRBV30 and TRBJ2-3; D not resolved. From germline, CDR1 is GTSNPN and CDR2 SVGIG (reference sequence). The V end lost 2 bases, the J end lost 1 base, and 13 bases lay between the germline ends. This CDR3 contains 15 residues. CDR3 sequence reads: CAWSPAPGRTDTQYF. The CDR3 coding sequence is TGTGCCTGGAGTCCAGCGCCGGGTCGCACAGATACGCAGTATTTT.

This clonotype was seen ten or more times. This chain joins TRBV10-3 and TRBJ1-2; perhaps TRBD1 as D (5 bases). The CDR3 is 13 amino acids. V was cut by 10 bases and J by 3 bases, with 15 bases left in between. Germline CDR1 reads ENHRY; CDR2 reads SYGVKD. The CDR3 loop is CATVAGRDYGYTF. CDR3 DNA sequence: TGTGCCACGGTGGCAGGGCGGGACTATGGCTACACCTTC.

The CDR3 here is CSASEVMNTEAFF. CDR3 bases: TGCAGTGCTAGTGAAGTAATGAACACTGAAGCTTTCTTT. This rearrangement joins TRBV20-1 to TRBJ1-1; D unresolved. Germline V lookup: CDR1 DFQATT, CDR2 SNEGSKA (reference sequence). V was shortened by 3 bases and J by 0 bases, with 8 bases between the two germline ends. This CDR3 region has 13 residues.

A note on this clonotype: A read error may explain this, as a much larger clone is one base away. V usage is TRBV19 and J usage is TRBJ2-7; the match to TRBD2 covers 8 bases. Germline assignment: CDR1 LNHDA and CDR2 SQIVND (reference sequence). The CDR3 is 14 residues long. The V gene end was trimmed by 9 bases and the J gene end by 0 bases; junction bases not matched to a gene: 7. The CDR3 reads CASRTSRSSYEQYF. In nucleotides, the CDR3 is TGTGCCAGCCGGACTAGCAGGAGCTCCTACGAGCAGTACTTC. The full variable domain, in which reference TRBV19 and TRBJ2-7 provide the parts outside the CDR3, is DGGITQSPKYLFRKEGQNVTLSCEQNLNHDAMYWYRQDPGQGLRLIYYSQIVNDFQKGDIAEGYSVSREKKESFPLTVTSAQKNPTAFYLCASRTSRSSYEQYFGPGTRLTVT.

This clonotype ranks as medium-sized (0.01 to 0.1%). The chain carries TRBV5-1 and TRBJ2-7; D is uncertain. V gave up 4 bases and J gave up 2 bases, with 16 bases separating them. CDR1 is SGHRS and CDR2 is YFSETQ in the germline V gene. The CDR3 is 15 residues long. DNA for the CDR3: TGCGCCAGCAGCCTACTACCGACGCCGACCTACGAGCAGTACTTC. This encodes CASSLLPTPTYEQYF.

This chain uses TRBV19 with TRBJ1-2; TRBD1 aligns across 7 bases. CDR1 is LNHDA and CDR2 is SQIVND in the germline V gene (reference sequence). The J segment lost 1 base and the V segment lost 5 bases, leaving 10 bases of the junction unmatched. The CDR3 sequence is 16 residues long. CDR3: CASSPTTGTINYGYTF. The DNA for the CDR3 is TGTGCCAGTAGTCCTACGACAGGGACCATTAACTATGGCTACACCTTC.

This clonotype was seen repeatedly, ten times or more. The chain uses TRBV5-4 and TRBJ2-4; D gene ambiguous. Germline assignment: CDR1 SGHNT and CDR2 YYREEE (reference sequence). V was shortened by 4 bases and J by 7 bases, with 12 bases between the two germline ends. The CDR3 length is 13 residues. CDR3 DNA: TGTGCCAGCAGCCTACAAGGAGAGAACATTCAGTACTTC. It is translated as CASSLQGENIQYF.